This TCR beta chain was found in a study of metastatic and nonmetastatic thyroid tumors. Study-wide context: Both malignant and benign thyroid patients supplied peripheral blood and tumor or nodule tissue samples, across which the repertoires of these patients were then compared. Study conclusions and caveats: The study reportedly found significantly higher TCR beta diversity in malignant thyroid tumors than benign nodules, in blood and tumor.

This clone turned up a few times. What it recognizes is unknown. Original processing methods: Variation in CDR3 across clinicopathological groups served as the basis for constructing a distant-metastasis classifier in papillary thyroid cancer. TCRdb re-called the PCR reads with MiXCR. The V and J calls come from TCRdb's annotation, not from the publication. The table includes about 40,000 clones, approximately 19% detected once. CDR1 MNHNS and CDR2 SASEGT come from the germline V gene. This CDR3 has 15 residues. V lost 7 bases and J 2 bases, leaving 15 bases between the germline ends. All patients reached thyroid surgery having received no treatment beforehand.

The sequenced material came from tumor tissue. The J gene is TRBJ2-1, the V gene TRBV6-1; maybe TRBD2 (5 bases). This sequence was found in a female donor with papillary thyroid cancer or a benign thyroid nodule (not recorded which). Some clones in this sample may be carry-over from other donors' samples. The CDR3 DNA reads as TGTGCCAGCACCCCGGGAACAGTTCCCTACAATGAGCAGTTCTTC. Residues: CASTPGTVPYNEQFF.